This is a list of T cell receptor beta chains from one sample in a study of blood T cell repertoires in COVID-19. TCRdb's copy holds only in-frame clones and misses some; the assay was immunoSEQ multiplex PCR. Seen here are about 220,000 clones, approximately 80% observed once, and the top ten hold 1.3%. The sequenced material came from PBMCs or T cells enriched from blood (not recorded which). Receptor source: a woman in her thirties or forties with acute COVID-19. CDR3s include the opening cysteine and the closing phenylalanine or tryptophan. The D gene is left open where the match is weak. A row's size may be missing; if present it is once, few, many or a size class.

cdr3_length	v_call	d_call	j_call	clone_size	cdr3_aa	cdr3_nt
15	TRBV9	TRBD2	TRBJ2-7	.	CASGLEPGLGDEQYF	TGTGCCAGCGGTTTGGAGCCGGGACTAGGGGACGAGCAGTACTTC
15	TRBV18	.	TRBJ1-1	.	CASSPLQGSNTEAFF	TGTGCCAGCTCACCCTTACAGGGCTCCAACACTGAAGCTTTCTTT
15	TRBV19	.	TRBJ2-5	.	CASSQGLPGKETQYF	TGTGCCAGTAGCCAGGGACTGCCGGGGAAAGAGACCCAGTACTTC
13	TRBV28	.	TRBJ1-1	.	CATGQYSLTEAFF	TGTGCCACAGGACAGTACAGTCTCACTGAAGCTTTCTTT
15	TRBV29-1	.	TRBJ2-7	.	CSVDIPEGAIYEQYF	TGCAGCGTTGACATTCCGGAGGGGGCTATCTACGAGCAGTACTTC
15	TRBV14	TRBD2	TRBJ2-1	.	CASSISGGQRNEQFF	TGTGCCAGCAGTATTTCGGGAGGGCAACGCAATGAGCAGTTCTTC
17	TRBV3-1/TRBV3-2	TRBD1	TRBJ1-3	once	CASSHVTGRLAGNTIYF	TGTGCCAGCAGCCATGTGACAGGGCGTCTCGCTGGAAACACCATATATTTT
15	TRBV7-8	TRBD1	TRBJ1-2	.	CASSLGGTGHYGYTF	TGTGCCAGCAGCTTAGGGGGGACAGGGCACTATGGCTACACCTTC
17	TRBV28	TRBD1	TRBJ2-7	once	CASSSAGSDRGYYEQYF	TGTGCCAGCAGTTCGGCGGGGTCGGACAGGGGTTACTACGAGCAGTACTTC
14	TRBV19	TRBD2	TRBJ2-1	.	CASTLAGGYNEQFF	TGTGCCAGTACCCTAGCGGGTGGATACAATGAGCAGTTCTTC
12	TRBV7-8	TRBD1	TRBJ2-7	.	CASSPDRDEQYF	TGTGCCAGCAGCCCCGACAGGGACGAGCAGTACTTC
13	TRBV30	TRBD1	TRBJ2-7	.	CAWNPGQSYEQYF	TGTGCCTGGAATCCGGGACAGTCCTACGAGCAGTACTTC
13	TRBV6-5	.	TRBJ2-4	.	CASILEGKNIQYF	TGTGCCAGCATCCTGGAGGGGAAAAACATTCAGTACTTC
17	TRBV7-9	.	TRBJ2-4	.	CASSLVWAQEDGNIQYF	TGTGCCAGCAGCTTAGTTTGGGCTCAGGAGGATGGAAACATTCAGTACTTC
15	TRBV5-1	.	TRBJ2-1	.	CASSPGSSSYNEQFF	TGCGCCAGCAGCCCGGGAAGCAGCTCCTACAATGAGCAGTTCTTC
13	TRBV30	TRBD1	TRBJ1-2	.	CAWGGTGGLRYTF	TGTGCCTGGGGTGGGACAGGGGGCTTGAGGTACACCTTC
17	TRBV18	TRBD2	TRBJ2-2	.	CASSKESSGGNTGELFF	TGTGCCAGCTCAAAGGAAAGCAGCGGGGGGAACACCGGGGAGCTGTTTTTT
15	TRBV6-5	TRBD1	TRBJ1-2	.	CASTPWDRTLSGYTF	TGTGCCAGCACCCCTTGGGACAGGACCCTCTCGGGCTACACCTTC
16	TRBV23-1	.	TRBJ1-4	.	CASSQSRGITNEKLFF	TGCGCCAGCAGTCAATCGAGAGGGATAACTAATGAAAAACTGTTTTTT
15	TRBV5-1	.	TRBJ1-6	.	CASSLTGQNNSPLHF	TGCGCCAGCAGCTTGACAGGGCAGAATAATTCACCCCTCCACTTT
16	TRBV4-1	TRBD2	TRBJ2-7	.	CASSAGQREGPNEQYF	TGCGCCAGCAGCGCCGGGCAACGGGAGGGCCCCAACGAGCAGTACTTC
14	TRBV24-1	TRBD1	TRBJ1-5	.	CATSGDRAGQPQHF	TGTGCCACCAGTGGCGACAGGGCTGGCCAGCCCCAGCATTTT
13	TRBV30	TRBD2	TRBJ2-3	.	CAWSSGMMDTQYF	TGTGCCTGGAGTAGCGGGATGATGGATACGCAGTATTTT
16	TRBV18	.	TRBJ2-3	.	CASSPGTPSSTDTQYF	TGTGCCAGCTCACCCGGGACACCCTCTAGCACAGATACGCAGTATTTT
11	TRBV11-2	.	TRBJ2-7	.	CASSPPSEQYF	TGTGCCAGCAGCCCGCCGAGCGAGCAGTACTTC
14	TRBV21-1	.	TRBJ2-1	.	CASSNALGRDEQFF	TGTGCCAGCAGCAACGCCCTGGGCCGCGATGAGCAGTTCTTC
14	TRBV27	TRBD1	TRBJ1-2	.	CASSTYRGLHGYTF	TGTGCCAGCAGTACGTACAGGGGCCTGCATGGCTACACCTTC
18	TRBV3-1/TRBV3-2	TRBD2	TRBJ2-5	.	CASSPGQGLAGGQETQYF	TGTGCCAGCAGCCCGGGACAGGGACTAGCGGGGGGCCAAGAGACCCAGTACTTC
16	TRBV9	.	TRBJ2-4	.	CASSSGGGRERNIQYF	TGTGCCAGCAGCTCAGGAGGGGGCAGGGAGAGAAACATTCAGTACTTC
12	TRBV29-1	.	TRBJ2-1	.	CSVGRVGGEQFF	TGCAGCGTTGGCAGGGTTGGCGGTGAGCAGTTCTTC
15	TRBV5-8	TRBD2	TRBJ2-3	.	CASSLTGGLTDTQYF	TGTGCCAGCAGCTTAACGGGGGGGTTAACAGATACGCAGTATTTT
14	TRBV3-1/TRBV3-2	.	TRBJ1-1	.	CASSHQGGKTEAFF	TGTGCCAGCAGCCACCAGGGAGGAAAGACTGAAGCTTTCTTT
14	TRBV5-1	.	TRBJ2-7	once	CASSLQGTSYEQYF	TGCGCCAGCAGCTTGCAGGGAACCTCCTACGAGCAGTACTTC
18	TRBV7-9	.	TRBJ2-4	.	CASSLAGALGSGKNIQYF	TGTGCCAGCAGCTTAGCAGGGGCCCTGGGGTCCGGCAAAAACATTCAGTACTTC
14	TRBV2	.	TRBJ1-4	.	CASASGSSHEKLFF	TGTGCCAGCGCCTCCGGGAGTTCCCATGAAAAACTGTTTTTT
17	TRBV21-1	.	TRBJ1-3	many	CASSNKGGGFSGNTIYF	TGTGCCAGCAGCAACAAAGGCGGGGGGTTCAGTGGAAACACCATATATTTT
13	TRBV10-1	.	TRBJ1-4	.	CASSELREGELFF	TGCGCCAGCAGTGAACTCAGGGAAGGAGAACTGTTTTTT
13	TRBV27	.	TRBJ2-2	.	CASSSPTAGELFF	TGTGCCAGCAGTTCCCCTACGGCCGGGGAGCTGTTTTTT
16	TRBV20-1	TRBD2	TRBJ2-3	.	CSASLLLAGEEDTQYF	TGCAGTGCTAGTCTGCTCCTAGCGGGAGAAGAAGATACGCAGTATTTT
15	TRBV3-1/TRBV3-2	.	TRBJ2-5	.	CASSFNLGTQETQYF	TGTGCCAGCAGCTTTAACCTCGGGACTCAAGAGACCCAGTACTTC
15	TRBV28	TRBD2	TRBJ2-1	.	CASSIGTSGRDEQFF	TGTGCCAGCAGTATCGGGACTAGCGGACGGGATGAGCAGTTCTTC
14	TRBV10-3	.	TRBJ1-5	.	CAISGQGSNQPQHF	TGTGCCATCAGTGGGCAGGGTAGCAATCAGCCCCAGCATTTT
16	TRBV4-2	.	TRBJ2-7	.	CASSQGTGTRIYEQYF	TGTGCCAGCAGCCAGGGTACCGGGACACGCATCTACGAGCAGTACTTC
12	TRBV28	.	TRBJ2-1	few	CASSFAGNEQFF	TGTGCCAGCAGTTTCGCGGGCAATGAGCAGTTCTTC
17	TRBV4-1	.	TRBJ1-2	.	CASSRLSPGVTNYGYTF	TGCGCCAGCAGCCGATTATCTCCAGGGGTTACTAACTATGGCTACACCTTC
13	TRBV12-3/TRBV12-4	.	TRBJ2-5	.	CASSFQGTETQYF	TGTGCCAGCAGTTTCCAGGGGACAGAGACCCAGTACTTC
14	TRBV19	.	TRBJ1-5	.	CASSITDRNQPQHF	TGTGCCAGTAGTATTACGGACAGAAATCAGCCCCAGCATTTT
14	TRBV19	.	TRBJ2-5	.	CASSLNRGGETQYF	TGTGCCAGTAGTCTAAACAGGGGAGGAGAGACCCAGTACTTC
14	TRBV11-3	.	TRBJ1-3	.	CASSCPSSPDTIYF	TGTGCCAGCAGCTGCCCCTCCAGTCCTGACACCATATATTTT
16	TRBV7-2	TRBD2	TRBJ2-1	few	CASSPKLAGGSNEQFF	TGTGCCAGCAGCCCCAAACTAGCGGGGGGCTCCAATGAGCAGTTCTTC
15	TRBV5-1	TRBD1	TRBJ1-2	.	CASYTPGQGRYGYTF	TGCGCCAGCTACACCCCGGGACAGGGGCGCTATGGCTACACCTTC
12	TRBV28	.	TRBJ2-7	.	CASSERQREQYF	TGTGCCAGCAGCGAAAGACAGCGCGAGCAGTACTTC
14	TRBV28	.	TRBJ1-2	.	CASNLGPTNYGYTF	TGTGCCAGCAACCTAGGTCCCACTAACTATGGCTACACCTTC
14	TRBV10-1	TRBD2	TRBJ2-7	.	CASSLAGRPYEQYF	TGCGCCAGCAGTCTAGCGGGAAGGCCCTACGAGCAGTACTTC
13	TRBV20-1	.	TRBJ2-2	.	CSASNPVTGELFF	TGCAGTGCTAGTAATCCAGTCACCGGGGAGCTGTTTTTT